This TCR beta chain is drawn from a study of shared T cell receptors in the human thymus listed by TCRdb under 2021. About the full investigation: The study examined how self-reactive, shared T-cell receptor alpha chains are generated in the human thymus.

To note about this clone: The antigen it binds to is not known. No clone much larger than this one lies a single base away; base qualities are absent.

Library preparation was by the immunoSEQ multiplex PCR assay. Drawn from immuneACCESS, this table holds only the in-frame rearrangements with V and J called that TCRdb kept. Clones are partly lost; checked studies trace under half to an unresolved V gene and leave the rest unexplained. This sample has 630,000 or so clones in its table, and about 90% of those were observed once. The top ten clones comprise 0.0094% of the sample. The germline V gene provides CDR1 MDHEN and CDR2 SYDVKM. The CDR3 runs 15 residues from the cysteine to the phenylalanine. Only the CDR3 DNA stays, 45 bases, in frame from base 1. The germline V end is reduced by 3 bases and the J end by 8 bases; junction bases left unmatched: 7. These same data were also listed under a study on human thymus T cells. Taken from the second paper: The donors were immunologically healthy infants in Finland who had open corrective cardiac surgery for congenital heart defects. Thymus tissue was collected as surgical resects that were removed during corrective cardiac surgery. Usage of V and J gene segments appeared to be biased in both the thymic and the peripheral blood repertoires. According to the related research, thymic TCR repertoires were highly overlapping among unrelated individuals. TCR alpha and beta repertoires from roughly eight infant thymus samples and a few related peripheral blood samples were characterized in the study. The infant donors were roughly 7 to 244 days old, and the cohort included several males and a couple of females. After being mechanically released from the tissue, thymocytes were kept at -70 degrees C in pellets of about 9-32 million cells. A QIAsymphony instrument was used to extract genomic DNA from frozen cell pellets. The immunoSEQ multiplex PCR assay was used to amplify the TCRB and TCRAD loci from a standardized quantity of quality-controlled genomic DNA. The V(D)J region was spanned by amplicons of a length sufficient to cover the CDR3 and to identify V and J genes. The commercial immunoSEQ service was used to sequence amplicons on an Illumina platform. Primer bias and sequencing errors were corrected using previously described methods, and TCRAD and TCRB definitions followed the IMGT database. The repertoires were analysed using immunoSEQ Analyzer 3.0 and VDJTools for basic statistics, V/J segment usage, diversity estimates, rarefaction and pairwise overlap. Chao1, ChaoE, Efron-Thisted, Shannon and inverse Simpson indices were used to estimate diversity, which was also estimated on datasets down-sampled to the smallest sample. Repertoire overlap used strict matching of CDR3 nucleotide sequence, V gene and J gene, with Jaccard-based multidimensional scaling clustering. On average, roughly 850,000 unique TCRB clonotypes were obtained from thymus samples, compared with about 84,000 from blood samples.

The sequence is built from TRBV28 and TRBJ1-1; the junction holds 12 bases that match TRBD1. The source of this sequence is a boy less than two years old with a congenital heart defect. Donor details come from another sample of the same person, matched by shared clones. Sequencing was done on a sample of thymocytes. At the DNA level, the sequence is TGTGCCAGCAGTTTTCGGGGGGACAGGGGGCTAGAAGCTTTCTTT. Translation gives CASSFRGDRGLEAFF.